A single sample gave rise to the 26 T cell receptor beta chains below, sequenced in a study of T cell responses to AZD1222 COVID-19 vaccine. The protocol was immunoSEQ multiplex PCR, while the TCRdb copy is restricted to in-frame clones and leaves out a portion. The table includes hundreds of thousands of clones, around 93% detected once. The input for sequencing was peripheral blood, taken 28 days after the second AZD1222 dose. These receptors all stem from an adult who received the AZD1222 COVID-19 vaccine.

The chain is built from TRBV28 and TRBJ2-1, with D possibly being TRBD2 (6 bases). Germline loops: CDR1 MDHEN, CDR2 SYDVKM. CDR3 size: 13 residues. With 11 bases removed from V and 8 bases from J, the gap between germline ends came to 19 bases. The DNA of the CDR3 is TGTGCCTCCTCCCTGGGGGGTACTGATGAGCAGTTCTTC. Protein product: CASSLGGTDEQFF.

The gene calls are TRBV6-5 and TRBJ1-1; TRBD1 matches at 7 bases. The germline gives CDR1 MNHEY, CDR2 SVGAGI. Losses at the gene ends were 6 bases for V and 11 bases for J; bases not matched to a gene: 12. The CDR3 totals 13 residues. CDR3 sequence (DNA): TGTGCCAGCAGCGTGGGACAGCTAATGGGCGCTTTCTTT. Encoded protein: CASSVGQLMGAFF.

The chain has TRBV19 and TRBJ1-1; D gene ambiguous. The CDR3 covers 11 residues. Germline V gene data show CDR1 as LNHDA and CDR2 as SQIVND (reference sequence). The V gene lost 7 bases and the J gene lost 8 bases, with 11 bases spanning the gap. The CDR3 region has the DNA TGTGCCAGTACCACTCGGGGAGAAGCTTTCTTT. The encoded protein is CASTTRGEAFF.

The rearrangement uses TRBV18 and TRBJ1-1; D is unclear. Germline lookup yields CDR1 KGHSH and CDR2 LQKENI. V lost 5 bases, J lost 1 base, and 5 bases lay in between. This CDR3 spans 12 amino acids. The CDR3 reads CASSARNTEAFF. The CDR3 DNA is TGTGCCAGCTCAGCACGGAACACTGAAGCTTTCTTT.

The V gene is TRBV28, the J gene TRBJ1-4; D uncertain. This CDR3 has 13 residues. The germline V gene encodes CDR1 MDHEN and CDR2 SYDVKM. The ends were cut back, 4 bases at V and 2 bases at J, with 5 bases in the middle. The CDR3 reads CASSSWTNEKLFF. The CDR3 DNA follows: TGTGCCAGCAGTTCATGGACTAATGAAAAACTGTTTTTT.

The rearrangement links TRBV19 to TRBJ1-6; 8 bases line up with TRBD1. CDR1 is LNHDA, CDR2 SQIVND, per germline (reference sequence). This CDR3 has 15 amino acids. V was clipped by 5 bases and J by 7 bases; unmatched bases: 7. The CDR3 loop reads CASSLWTGRNSPLHF. The CDR3 DNA is TGTGCCAGTAGTCTTTGGACAGGGCGGAATTCACCCCTCCACTTT.

This chain's CDR3 is CASSEGGLNYGYTF. The CDR3 bases are TGTGCCAGCAGTGAAGGAGGACTTAACTATGGCTACACCTTC. The chain couples TRBV6-1 to TRBJ1-2; D is uncertain. CDR1 and CDR2 from the germline V gene are MNHNS and SASEGT. CDR3 length: 14 residues. The germline V and J ends were trimmed by 1 base and 1 base, with 7 bases remaining between them.

The chain links TRBV4-1 to TRBJ1-1; tentative D call: TRBD1 (5 bases). This CDR3 is built from 15 residues. V shed 1 base and J shed 5 bases, with 14 bases lying between them. Germline lookup yields CDR1 MGHRA and CDR2 YSYEKL. The CDR3 region is CASSQAQGGSTEAFF. The CDR3 DNA sequence: TGCGCCAGCAGCCAAGCCCAGGGCGGGAGTACTGAAGCTTTCTTT.

The chain combines TRBV29-1 with TRBJ2-5; 11 bases map to TRBD2. With V trimmed by 7 bases and J by 5 bases, 3 bases remained unmatched. The CDR3 loop spans 12 amino acids. Germline V CDR1 and CDR2: SQVTM, ANQGSEA. The CDR3 spells CSARTSGETQYF. The CDR3 region has the DNA TGCAGCGCCCGGACTAGCGGGGAGACCCAGTACTTC.

To note about this clone: Other DNA sequences of this sample code for an identical CDR3. This chain joins TRBV20-1 and TRBJ1-1; maybe TRBD1 (5 bases). V lost 2 bases to trimming and J lost 5 bases, with 6 bases between them. CDR3 length equals 11 residues. CDR1 is DFQATT and CDR2 is SNEGSKA in the germline V gene (reference sequence). The CDR3, as DNA: TGCAGTGCTAGATGGGGGACTGAAGCTTTCTTT. It codes for CSARWGTEAFF.

V usage is TRBV4-1 and J usage is TRBJ2-3; no clear D. V gave up 0 bases and J gave up 2 bases, with 6 bases separating them. The CDR3 has 14 amino acids. Per germline, CDR1 MGHRA and CDR2 YSYEKL. CDR3 in amino acids: CASSQDRATDTQYF. In DNA, the CDR3 is TGCGCCAGCAGCCAAGATCGGGCCACAGATACGCAGTATTTT.

The chain links TRBV3-1 (or the pseudogene TRBV3-2) to TRBJ1-2; D is undetermined. CDR3 size: 13 residues. In germline, CDR1 is LGHDT, CDR2 YNNKEL (reference sequence). Trimming pared 3 bases from V and 2 bases from J, leaving 7 bases between. CDR3 sequence reads: CASSQGPNYGYTF. The CDR3 DNA sequence: TGTGCCAGCAGCCAGGGCCCAAACTATGGCTACACCTTC.

Of note for this clone: Other DNA sequences in the sample encode the same CDR3. The CDR3 spells CASSGVGEQYF. The CDR3 nucleotides are TGTGCCAGCAGTGGAGTTGGCGAGCAGTACTTC. The genes are TRBV2 and TRBJ2-7; D is uncertain. The CDR3 sequence is 11 residues long. Per the germline V gene, CDR1 is SNHLY and CDR2 is FYNNEI. Deletions cut 4 bases from V and 6 bases from J, with 7 bases between.

This clone was found once. The rearrangement uses TRBV11-2 and TRBJ2-6; D remains unclear. CDR1 SGHAT and CDR2 FQNNGV come from the germline V gene. V lost 4 bases to trimming and J lost 0 bases, with 16 bases between them. This CDR3 has 18 residues. The CDR3 protein is CASSSLLRAVSGANVLTF. The CDR3 nucleotides are TGTGCCAGCAGCTCGCTCCTAAGGGCGGTCTCTGGGGCCAACGTCCTGACTTTC.

The CDR3 nucleotides read TGCGCCAGCAGCCAAGAACAATTGACGCGGACTGAAGCTTTCTTT. It encodes CASSQEQLTRTEAFF. The chain uses TRBV4-1 and TRBJ1-1; no definite D call. Germline V gives CDR1 MGHRA, CDR2 YSYEKL. The CDR3 runs to 15 residues. V dropped 0 bases and J dropped 5 bases, with 13 bases sitting between them.

The chain carries TRBV27 and TRBJ2-1; TRBD2 is a possible D gene (6 bases). The V end lost 6 bases, the J end lost 9 bases, and 12 bases lay between the germline ends. The CDR3 has 12 amino acids. The germline V gene has CDR1 MNHEY and CDR2 SMNVEV (reference sequence). The CDR3 DNA sequence: TGTGCCAGCAGCCCGGGGGTAGGTGAGCAGTTCTTC. Protein sequence: CASSPGVGEQFF.

The chain uses TRBV4-3 and TRBJ1-6; D might be TRBD1 (5 bases). This CDR3 has 15 residues. V gave up 0 bases and J gave up 9 bases, with 12 bases separating them. The germline V gene encodes CDR1 LGHNA and CDR2 YSLEER. In DNA form, the CDR3 reads TGCGCCAGCAGCCAAGAAGGAGGGGTCGGTTCACCCCTCCACTTT. Translation gives CASSQEGGVGSPLHF.

The V gene is TRBV20-1, the J gene TRBJ2-3; D is ambiguous. The CDR3 loop spans 11 amino acids. CDR1 is DFQATT, CDR2 SNEGSKA, per germline (reference sequence). Trimming pared 0 bases from V and 7 bases from J, leaving 5 bases between. CDR3: CSARDLYTQYF. The DNA for the CDR3 is TGCAGTGCTAGAGATTTGTATACGCAGTATTTT.

The genes are TRBV9 and TRBJ2-5, with D perhaps matching TRBD2 (7 bases). This CDR3 has 15 residues. The V gene's germline CDR1 is SGDLS and CDR2 YYNGEE. V was shortened by 0 bases and J by 3 bases, with 12 bases between the two germline ends. CDR3 amino acids: CASSVAGGSEETQYF. The CDR3 nucleotides read TGTGCCAGCAGCGTAGCGGGGGGCTCAGAAGAGACCCAGTACTTC. The complete variable domain, with remaining parts taken from reference TRBV9 and TRBJ2-5, reads DSGVTQTPKHLITATGQRVTLRCSPRSGDLSVYWYQQSLDQGLQFLIQYYNGEERAKGNILERFSAQQFPDLHSELNLSSLELGDSALYFCASSVAGGSEETQYFGPGTRLLVL.

The CDR3 protein is CASSSTGLTTQYF. The CDR3 bases are TGTGCCAGCAGTTCGACAGGTTTAACAACGCAGTATTTT. The gene calls are TRBV11-2 and TRBJ2-3, with D maybe TRBD1 (6 bases). Trimming pared 6 bases from V and 9 bases from J, leaving 16 bases between. This CDR3 spans 13 amino acids. The germline V gene has CDR1 SGHAT and CDR2 FQNNGV.

The chain uses TRBV6-1 and TRBJ2-7; D not certain. This CDR3 contains 15 residues. V lost 2 bases to trimming and J lost 3 bases, with 14 bases between them. CDR1 is MNHNS and CDR2 is SASEGT in the germline V gene. CDR3 in DNA: TGTGCCAGCAGTGAACATTCCTCGGATGACTACGAGCAGTACTTC. Its protein product is CASSEHSSDDYEQYF.

V gene TRBV5-1 combines with J gene TRBJ1-2; 12 nucleotides match TRBD1. J gave up 5 bases and V 2 bases, and 4 bases lay outside the gene matches. Germline assignment: CDR1 SGHRS and CDR2 YFSETQ. The CDR3 length is 15 residues. The CDR3 reads CASSFGTGGVYGYTF. Written as DNA, the CDR3 is TGCGCCAGCAGCTTCGGGACAGGGGGCGTATATGGCTACACCTTC.

The J gene is TRBJ2-3, the V gene TRBV28; TRBD2 agrees at 9 bases. CDR3 size: 13 residues. Germline V gene data show CDR1 as MDHEN and CDR2 as SYDVKM. Trimming removed 9 bases from V and 7 bases from J; junction bases left unmatched: 8. The CDR3 DNA sequence: TGTGCCAGTCTAGCGGGGCCAGGGAATACGCAGTATTTT. Its protein is CASLAGPGNTQYF.

This clone was seen once. The chain is built from TRBV7-3 and TRBJ2-1; D could derive from TRBD1 or TRBD2 (5 bases each). Germline assignment: CDR1 SGHTA and CDR2 FQGTGA. This CDR3 spans 16 amino acids. The V end lost 6 bases, the J end lost 4 bases, and 19 bases lay between the germline ends. CDR3 bases: TGTGCCAGCAGTAGTAGTGAGGGGCGAGGATACAATGAGCAGTTCTTC. Protein sequence: CASSSSEGRGYNEQFF. Drawing the rest from reference TRBV7-3 and TRBJ2-1, the complete variable domain is GAGVSQTPSNKVTEKGKYVELRCDPISGHTALYWYRQSLGQGPEFLIYFQGTGAADDSGLPNDRFFAVRPEGSVSTLKIQRTERGDSAVYLCASSSSEGRGYNEQFFGPGTRLTVL.

To note about this clone: Different DNA sequences within this sample yield the same CDR3. V gene TRBV28 combines with J gene TRBJ1-1; D is undetermined. This CDR3 comprises 13 residues. Germline CDR1 reads MDHEN; CDR2 reads SYDVKM. V lost 2 bases and J lost 2, with 6 bases in between. In DNA, the CDR3 is TGTGCCAGCAGTTTACCTGAAAACACTGAAGCTTTCTTT. This sequence encodes CASSLPENTEAFF.

The rearrangement links TRBV7-3 to TRBJ1-6, with D perhaps matching TRBD1 (5 bases). CDR3 length equals 13 residues. Germline lookup yields CDR1 SGHTA and CDR2 FQGTGA. V was trimmed by 5 bases and J by 6 bases, leaving 8 bases between them. CDR3 nucleotide sequence: TGTGCCAGCAGCGAACAGGTTAATTCACCCCTCCACTTT. This encodes CASSEQVNSPLHF.